One and the same sample provided the 29 T cell receptor beta chains below, sequenced in a study of T-cell reconstitution after alpha-beta-depleted transplantation in children (dated by TCRdb to about 2016). Preparation of the library involved PCR. TCRdb records Illumina HiSeq 2500 as the sequencer. To normalize quantification of the TCRbeta repertoire, the TCR libraries were built with molecular barcoding that relied on unique molecular identifiers. The public reads were reprocessed in TCRdb via fastp at Q25 and MiXCR, keeping in-frame beta chains. For every CDR3 protein sequence, its rows merge into one entry that carries the most common genes and DNA. The sample table shows 150,000 to 200,000 distinct CDR3 sequences, and roughly 6.8% are seen once. The ten top clones hold 3% of the sample. This material consisted of PBMCs from the stem cell graft donor, taken from the stem cell graft. The source is a human donor who donated a stem cell graft to a child with Wiskott-Aldrich syndrome.

This clonotype was recorded a few times. This chain joins TRBV3-1 and TRBJ1-6; D gene uncertain. CDR3 length: 13 residues. Germline lookup yields CDR1 LGHDT and CDR2 YNNKEL (reference sequence). V lost 0 bases, J lost 8 bases, and 5 bases lay in between. CDR3 nucleotide sequence: TGTGCCAGCAGCCAAGATGGGGATTCACCCCTCCACTTT. Translation gives CASSQDGDSPLHF.

This clonotype came up a few times. The chain couples TRBV4-2 to TRBJ1-2; D ambiguous. Trimming stripped 0 bases from V and 7 bases from J, with 6 bases between. CDR3 length equals 12 residues. Germline V gene data show CDR1 as LGHNA and CDR2 as YNFKEQ. CDR3 protein: CASSQDWSGYTF. Written as DNA, the CDR3 is TGTGCCAGCAGCCAAGATTGGAGTGGCTACACCTTC.

The V gene is TRBV9, the J gene TRBJ2-7; D gene uncertain. Per germline, CDR1 SGDLS and CDR2 YYNGEE. The CDR3 covers 11 residues. V dropped 10 bases and J dropped 2 bases, with 10 bases sitting between them. CDR3 nucleotides: TGTGCCTCGGGCGGAACCTACGAGCAGTACTTC. Residues: CASGGTYEQYF.

This clonotype came up many times. The chain has TRBV10-3 and TRBJ1-5; TRBD1 is a possible D gene (6 bases). The CDR3 consists of 14 residues. The ends were cut back, 2 bases at V and 7 bases at J, with 12 bases in the middle. CDR1 and CDR2 (germline): ENHRY, SYGVKD. CDR3 residues: CAISEGGTNQPQHF. In DNA, the CDR3 is TGTGCCATCAGTGAGGGGGGGACAAACCAGCCCCAGCATTTT.

This clonotype was counted at least ten times. This chain joins TRBV5-1 and TRBJ2-2; no definite D call. V dropped 2 bases and J dropped 0 bases, with 11 bases sitting between them. The CDR3 contains 16 residues. Germline loops: CDR1 SGHRS, CDR2 YFSETQ. The CDR3 is CASSFFGRPNTGELFF. The CDR3 DNA sequence: TGCGCCAGCAGCTTCTTTGGCCGTCCGAACACCGGGGAGCTGTTTTTT.

With regard to this clonotype: This may be a read error, as it is one base from a much larger clone. J is TRBJ2-7 and V is TRBV5-1; 8 positions match TRBD1. CDR3 length: 15 amino acids. Germline V CDR1 and CDR2: SGHRS, YFSETQ. The chain's CDR3 is CAISSPGQDVREQYF. For the CDR3, the DNA is TGCGCCATCAGCTCTCCGGGACAGGACGTTCGAGAGCAGTACTTC.

This clonotype has at least ten counts. The chain joins TRBV6-2 or TRBV6-3 to TRBJ2-1; D not certain. This CDR3 is 12 amino acids long. Trimming stripped 6 bases from V and 9 bases from J, with 12 bases between. The V gene's germline CDR1 is MNHEY and CDR2 SVGEGT. The CDR3 coding sequence is TGTGCCAGCAGAGCCTCTCGTCTTGAGCAGTTCTTC. It encodes CASRASRLEQFF.

There are a few counts of this clonotype. The gene calls are TRBV18 and TRBJ2-1; tentatively, D is TRBD2 (6 bases). This CDR3 comprises 16 residues. Trimming took 3 bases from V and 0 from J, leaving 12 bases between them. The V gene's germline CDR1 is KGHSH and CDR2 LQKENI. CDR3 in DNA: TGTGCCAGCTCACCCCTCAGGAGGGGCTCCTACAATGAGCAGTTCTTC. Translating it yields CASSPLRRGSYNEQFF.

In this sample, this clonotype turned up many times. V and J are TRBV6-6 and TRBJ1-5, with 8 bases identical to TRBD1. This CDR3 spans 12 amino acids. With 6 bases clipped from V and 5 bases from J, the junction kept 0 bases outside the gene matches. Germline lookup yields CDR1 MNHNY and CDR2 SVGAGI (reference sequence). CDR3 DNA sequence: TGTGCCAGCAGACAGGGGGATCAGCCCCAGCATTTT. It yields the protein CASRQGDQPQHF.

This clonotype was found many times. V is TRBV27 and J is TRBJ2-7, with 8 bases fitting TRBD1. Trimming at V came to 3 bases and at J to 3 bases, leaving 25 bases not matched to a gene. The V gene's germline CDR1 is MNHEY and CDR2 SMNVEV (reference sequence). There are 21 residues in the CDR3. CDR3 in DNA: TGTGCCAGCAGTTTTAAGGGTACCAGTTGGTCGGGGACAGGAACCATCTACGAGCAGTACTTC. Protein: CASSFKGTSWSGTGTIYEQYF.

The table lists this clonotype with many counts. This chain links TRBV20-1 with TRBJ2-1, with 7 bases that match TRBD2. From germline, CDR1 is DFQATT and CDR2 SNEGSKA (reference sequence). The V and J ends lost 4 bases and 6 bases, in that order; junction bases with no gene match: 12. This CDR3 is 15 amino acids long. The CDR3 spells CSANYLRDYFNEQFF. CDR3 sequence (DNA): TGCAGTGCTAACTATCTTAGGGACTACTTCAATGAGCAGTTCTTC.

This clonotype was seen ten or more times. This rearrangement joins TRBV7-2 to TRBJ2-5; 8 nucleotides line up with TRBD2. CDR3 length equals 16 residues. J lost 4 bases, V lost 4 bases, and 11 bases had no gene match. Germline lookup yields CDR1 SGHTA and CDR2 FQGNSA. The CDR3 loop reads CASSSPKGLVRETQYF. CDR3 coding DNA: TGTGCCAGCAGCTCACCCAAGGGACTAGTACGAGAGACCCAGTACTTC.

This clonotype was counted ten times or more. This chain uses TRBV20-1 with TRBJ2-5; 9 bases agree with TRBD2. CDR1 is DFQATT and CDR2 is SNEGSKA in the germline V gene (reference sequence). CDR3 size: 13 residues. The junction had 4 bases not matched to a gene; V was cut back by 6 bases and J by 2 bases. This CDR3 reads CSASAGGQETQYF. The CDR3 bases are TGCAGTGCCTCGGCGGGGGGGCAAGAGACCCAGTACTTC.

J is TRBJ2-1 and V is TRBV13, with TRBD2 identical over 13 bases. Unmatched junction bases numbered 19, after V lost 11 bases and J lost 3 bases. The CDR3 is 19 residues long. Germline V gene sequence: CDR1 PRHDT, CDR2 FYEKMQ (reference sequence). The CDR3 region is CAFCLTGTSGALLYNEQFF. CDR3 nucleotides: TGTGCCTTCTGTCTAACCGGGACTAGCGGGGCTTTGCTCTACAATGAGCAGTTCTTC. Combining the CDR3 with reference TRBV13 and TRBJ2-1 gives the whole variable domain AAGVIQSPRHLIKEKRETATLKCYPIPRHDTVYWYQQGPGQDPQFLISFYEKMQSDKGSIPDRFSAQQFSDYHSELNMSSLELGDSALYFCAFCLTGTSGALLYNEQFFGPGTRLTVL.

The sample holds many counts of this clonotype. The chain couples TRBV6-1 to TRBJ2-7; the D gene is possibly TRBD1 (6 bases). The CDR3 has 13 residues. V gave up 5 bases and J gave up 2 bases, with 10 bases separating them. The germline CDR1 and CDR2 sequences are MNHNS and SASEGT. CDR3 DNA sequence: TGTGCCAGCAGTCGTGGACAGCCCTACGAGCAGTACTTC. Encoded protein: CASSRGQPYEQYF.

This clonotype was counted ten times or more. The rearrangement uses TRBV6-5 and TRBJ2-3; tentatively, D is TRBD1 or TRBD2 (6 bases each). CDR1 is MNHEY and CDR2 is SVGAGI in the germline V gene. V shed 4 bases and J shed 4 bases, with 15 bases lying between them. The CDR3 runs 15 residues. CDR3 sequence: CASSSGGRSSDTQYF. The CDR3 bases are TGTGCCAGCAGTTCTGGGGGGCGCAGTTCAGATACGCAGTATTTT.

This clonotype was found many times. V and J are TRBV12-3 or TRBV12-4 and TRBJ1-5, with a possible D match to TRBD1 (5 bases). Trimming took off 5 bases at V and 2 bases at J, with 19 bases between the two ends. The CDR3 has 17 amino acids. The CDR3 bases are TGTGCCAGCAGTCGTCTCAGGGCAGGGTCGGGCAATCAGCCCCAGCATTTT. It encodes CASSRLRAGSGNQPQHF.

This clonotype has at least ten counts. The V and J genes are TRBV5-1 and TRBJ1-2; D possibly corresponds to TRBD1 (5 bases). CDR1 is SGHRS and CDR2 is YFSETQ in the germline V gene. CDR3 length: 14 amino acids. V was pared by 4 bases and J by 4 bases, with 14 bases between. The CDR3 loop is CASSPGQGAYGYTF. In DNA form, the CDR3 reads TGCGCCAGCAGCCCTGGCCAGGGAGCCTATGGCTACACCTTC.

The V gene is TRBV11-2, the J gene TRBJ2-7; D tentatively reads TRBD1 or TRBD2 (6 bases each). CDR3 length: 16 residues. CDR1 is SGHAT, CDR2 FQNNGV, per germline. The V gene lost 5 bases and the J gene lost 0 bases, with 17 bases spanning the gap. In DNA, the CDR3 is TGTGCCAGCAGCCCTCAGTCGGGGGCCAGCTCCTACGAGCAGTACTTC. Translated, it gives CASSPQSGASSYEQYF.

This clonotype has ten or more counts. J is TRBJ2-3 and V is TRBV12-3 or TRBV12-4; 9 bases align to TRBD2. This CDR3 comprises 15 residues. V was clipped by 3 bases and J by 1 base; unmatched bases: 2. CDR3 loop: CASSFIAGGTDTQYF. In DNA form, the CDR3 reads TGTGCCAGCAGTTTTATAGCGGGGGGCACAGATACGCAGTATTTT.

This clonotype was seen only a few times. The chain combines TRBV30 with TRBJ1-5; D perhaps matches TRBD1 (5 bases). There are 13 residues in the CDR3. Germline V gene sequence: CDR1 GTSNPN, CDR2 SVGIG (reference sequence). V gave up 0 bases and J gave up 5 bases, with 8 bases separating them. As DNA, the CDR3 is TGTGCCTGGAGTGTAAGGGGCGATCAGCCCCAGCATTTT. Its protein is CAWSVRGDQPQHF.

In this sample, this clonotype turned up many times. The chain joins TRBV6-5 to TRBJ1-1; D perhaps matches TRBD1 (6 bases). Germline CDR1 is MNHEY and CDR2 is SVGAGI. There are 18 residues in the CDR3. V was clipped by 7 bases and J by 0 bases, with 24 bases between them. CDR3: CASTTTRSGTSMNTEAFF. The CDR3 DNA sequence: TGTGCCAGCACCACAACCCGGTCAGGGACATCCATGAACACTGAAGCTTTCTTT.

The chain links TRBV20-1 to TRBJ2-2; TRBD2 agrees at 8 bases. Per germline, CDR1 DFQATT and CDR2 SNEGSKA (reference sequence). The CDR3 consists of 16 residues. J lost 5 bases, V lost 0 bases, and 8 bases had no gene match. This CDR3 reads CSARDAREGGTGELFF. CDR3 nucleotide sequence: TGCAGTGCTAGAGATGCCCGGGAGGGAGGGACCGGGGAGCTGTTTTTT.

This clonotype was detected ten times or more. The V and J genes are TRBV27 and TRBJ1-5; possible D gene TRBD1, 6 bases. The V end lost 5 bases, the J end lost 1 base, and 9 bases lay between the germline ends. Germline values: CDR1 MNHEY, CDR2 SMNVEV (reference sequence). This CDR3 has 14 residues. The CDR3 spells CASSITGSNQPQHF. As DNA, the CDR3 is TGTGCCAGCAGTATAACAGGGAGCAATCAGCCCCAGCATTTT.

This clonotype was detected ten times or more. In DNA form, the CDR3 reads TGTGCCAGCAGCTTAGAATGGGAAGATACGCAGTATTTT. Its translation: CASSLEWEDTQYF. The chain joins TRBV7-2 to TRBJ2-3; D gene unclear. CDR1 and CDR2 (germline): SGHTA, FQGNSA. The V end lost 1 base, the J end lost 5 bases, and 7 bases lay between the germline ends. The CDR3 has 13 amino acids.

This clonotype was observed many times. This chain joins TRBV20-1 and TRBJ1-5; D not resolved. CDR1 is DFQATT and CDR2 is SNEGSKA in the germline V gene (reference sequence). This CDR3 spans 16 amino acids. The ends were cut back, 1 base at V and 2 bases at J, with 15 bases in the middle. The CDR3 loop reads CSARGPSLPGNQPQHF. Here the CDR3 DNA reads TGCAGTGCTAGAGGGCCTTCCCTTCCAGGCAATCAGCCCCAGCATTTT.

This clonotype was seen ten or more times. This chain uses TRBV3-1 with TRBJ1-3; D call uncertain. Per the germline V gene, CDR1 is LGHDT and CDR2 is YNNKEL (reference sequence). The CDR3 spans 15 residues. Trimming pared 2 bases from V and 0 bases from J, leaving 8 bases between. The CDR3 loop is CASSQNTGSGNTIYF. DNA for the CDR3: TGTGCCAGCAGCCAAAACACGGGCTCTGGAAACACCATATATTTT. The full variable domain, completed using reference TRBV3-1 and TRBJ1-3, is DTAVSQTPKYLVTQMGNDKSIKCEQNLGHDTMYWYKQDSKKFLKIMFSYNNKELIINETVPNRFSPKSPDKAHLNLHINSLELGDSAVYFCASSQNTGSGNTIYFGEGSWLTVV.

This clonotype was seen repeatedly, ten times or more. The V gene is TRBV6-5, the J gene TRBJ2-2, with D hard to call. The germline V gene encodes CDR1 MNHEY and CDR2 SVGAGI. V lost 2 bases and J 1 base, leaving 5 bases between the germline ends. The CDR3 has 14 amino acids. The CDR3 loop reads CASSYTGNTGELFF. The CDR3 DNA follows: TGTGCCAGCAGTTACACGGGGAACACCGGGGAGCTGTTTTTT.

V is TRBV28 and J is TRBJ1-6, with TRBD1 identical over 7 bases. The CDR3 sequence is 15 residues long. The V gene's germline CDR1 is MDHEN and CDR2 SYDVKM. The trim removed 6 bases at V and 7 bases at J, leaving 9 bases unmatched. The CDR3 region is CASSEQTGMNSPLHF. The CDR3 nucleotides are TGTGCCAGCAGCGAACAGACAGGGATGAATTCACCCCTCCACTTT. The full variable domain, with the rest looked up from reference TRBV28 and TRBJ1-6, is DVKVTQSSRYLVKRTGEKVFLECVQDMDHENMFWYRQDPGLGLRLIYFSYDVKMKEKGDIPEGYSVSREKKERFSLILESASTNQTSMYLCASSEQTGMNSPLHFGNGTRLTVT.